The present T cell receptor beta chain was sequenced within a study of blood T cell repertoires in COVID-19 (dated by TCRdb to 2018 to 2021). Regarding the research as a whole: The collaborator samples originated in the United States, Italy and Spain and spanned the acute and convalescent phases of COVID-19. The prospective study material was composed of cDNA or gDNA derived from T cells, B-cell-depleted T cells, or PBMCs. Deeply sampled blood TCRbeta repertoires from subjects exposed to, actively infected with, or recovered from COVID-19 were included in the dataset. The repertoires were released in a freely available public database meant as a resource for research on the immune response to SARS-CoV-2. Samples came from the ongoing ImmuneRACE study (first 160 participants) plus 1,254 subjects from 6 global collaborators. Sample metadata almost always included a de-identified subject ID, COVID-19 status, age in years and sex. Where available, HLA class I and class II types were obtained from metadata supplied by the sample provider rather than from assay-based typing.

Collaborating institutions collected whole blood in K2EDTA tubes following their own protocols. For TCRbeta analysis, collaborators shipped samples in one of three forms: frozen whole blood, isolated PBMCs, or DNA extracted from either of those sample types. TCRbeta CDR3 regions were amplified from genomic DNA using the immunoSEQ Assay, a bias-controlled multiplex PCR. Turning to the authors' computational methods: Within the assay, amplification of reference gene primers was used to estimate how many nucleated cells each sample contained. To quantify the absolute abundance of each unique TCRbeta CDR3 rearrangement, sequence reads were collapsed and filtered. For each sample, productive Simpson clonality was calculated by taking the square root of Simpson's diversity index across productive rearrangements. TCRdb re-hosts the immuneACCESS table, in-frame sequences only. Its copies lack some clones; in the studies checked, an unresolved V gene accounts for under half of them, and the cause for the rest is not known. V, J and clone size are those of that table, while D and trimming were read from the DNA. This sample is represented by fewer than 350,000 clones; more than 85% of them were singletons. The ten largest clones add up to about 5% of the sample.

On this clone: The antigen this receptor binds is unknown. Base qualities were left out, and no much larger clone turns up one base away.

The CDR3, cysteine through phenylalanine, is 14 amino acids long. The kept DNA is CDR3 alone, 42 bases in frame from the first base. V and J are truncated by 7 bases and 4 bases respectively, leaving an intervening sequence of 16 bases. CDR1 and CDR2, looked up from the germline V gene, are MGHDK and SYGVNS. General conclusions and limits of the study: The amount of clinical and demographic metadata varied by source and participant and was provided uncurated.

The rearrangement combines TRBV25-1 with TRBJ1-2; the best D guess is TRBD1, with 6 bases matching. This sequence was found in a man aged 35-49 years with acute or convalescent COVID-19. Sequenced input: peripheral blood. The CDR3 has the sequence CASTPGGQSYGYTF. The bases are TGTGCCAGCACCCCCGGCGGACAGAGCTATGGCTACACCTTC.